This T cell receptor (beta chain) was sequenced during a study of T cells in Graves' hyperthyroidism and ophthalmopathy. Amplification of TCR beta CDR3 regions was performed using RNA transcripts as template. RT-PCR in the first round (using the HTBI primer set) targeted the TCR CDR3. TCRdb re-derived calls from the multiplex PCR reads in MiXCR, one entry per CDR3 protein. Of approximately 530,000 distinct CDR3 sequences listed, about 20% were seen once; the top ten hold roughly 44%. Germline values: CDR1 DFQATT, CDR2 SNEGSKA (reference sequence). The CDR3 is 16 amino acids. J gave up 1 base and V 6 bases, and 9 bases lay outside the gene matches. Subjects with ophthalmopathy showed a Clinical Activity Score no lower than 3, a NOSPECS grade no lower than 4, and a duration shorter than 3 months. Exclusion of patients followed from uncontrolled infection, other autoimmune disease, pregnancy or lactation. The PBMCs had their origin in around 10 ml of fresh peripheral blood.

V is TRBV20-1 and J is TRBJ2-7; TRBD2 aligns across 13 bases. This sequence was found in a man aged 35-49 years with Graves' ophthalmopathy. The sequenced material came from blood. The CDR3 region has the DNA TGCAGTGCGGGTCCGGGACTAGCGGGGAGGTCCTACGAGCAGTACTTC. It is translated as CSAGPGLAGRSYEQYF.